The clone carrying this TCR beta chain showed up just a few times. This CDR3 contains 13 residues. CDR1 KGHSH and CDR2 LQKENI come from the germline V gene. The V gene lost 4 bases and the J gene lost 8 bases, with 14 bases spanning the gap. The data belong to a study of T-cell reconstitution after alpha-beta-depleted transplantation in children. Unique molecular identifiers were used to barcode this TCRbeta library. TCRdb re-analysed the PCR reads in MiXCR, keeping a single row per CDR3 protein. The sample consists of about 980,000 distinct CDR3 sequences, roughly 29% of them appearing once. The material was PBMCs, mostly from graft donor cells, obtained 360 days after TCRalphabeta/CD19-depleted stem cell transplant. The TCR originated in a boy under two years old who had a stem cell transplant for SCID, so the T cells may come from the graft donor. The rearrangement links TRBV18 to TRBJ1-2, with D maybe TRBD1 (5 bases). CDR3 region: CASSRGLTGGYTF. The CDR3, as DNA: TGTGCCAGCTCACGGGGCCTCACGGGGGGCTACACCTTC.